Below are 28 T cell receptor beta chains sequenced from a single sample in a study of cytomegalovirus exposure and HLA in healthy donors. The PCR had 60 Vbeta and 13 Jbeta primers. Data came from immunoSEQ multiplex PCR; TCRdb stores just in-frame clones and leaves some out. The data hold about 140,000 clones, with more than 70% observed a single time. The sample taken for sequencing was PBMCs. The source of these receptors is a male donor in good health and CMV-seropositive.

V gene TRBV6-5 combines with J gene TRBJ1-1, with TRBD1 as a possible D gene (6 bases). In germline, CDR1 is MNHEY, CDR2 SVGAGI. The CDR3 sequence is 14 residues long. The germline V and J ends were trimmed by 2 bases and 5 bases, with 12 bases remaining between them. The CDR3 protein is CASSYEGVKTEAFF. The CDR3 DNA follows: TGTGCCAGCAGTTACGAGGGGGTAAAAACTGAAGCTTTCTTT.

The CDR3 loop is CASSTYRGSHDEQYF. DNA for the CDR3: TGTGCCAGCAGCACGTACAGGGGGTCTCACGACGAGCAGTACTTC. V is TRBV7-8 and J is TRBJ2-7, with 8 bases matching TRBD1. J gave up 5 bases and V 5 bases, and 11 bases lay outside the gene matches. Per the germline V gene, CDR1 is SGHVS and CDR2 is FQNEAQ. The CDR3 contains 15 residues.

The chain recombines TRBV7-9 with TRBJ2-3; 13 bases fit TRBD2. V gave up 5 bases and J gave up 6 bases; unmatched junction bases: 8. There are 16 residues in the CDR3. Germline-derived CDR1 and CDR2 are SEHNR and FQNEAQ (reference sequence). CDR3 nucleotide sequence: TGTGCCAGCAGCACTACTAGCGGGGGGGCATGGGATACGCAGTATTTT. It is translated as CASSTTSGGAWDTQYF.

The chain carries TRBV4-3 and TRBJ1-1; 11 bases agree with TRBD1. Germline V gives CDR1 LGHNA, CDR2 YSLEER. The length of the CDR3 is 15 residues. Unmatched junction bases numbered 7, after V lost 0 bases and J lost 10 bases. CDR3 residues: CASSQETSGQGGAFF. CDR3 nucleotide sequence: TGCGCCAGCAGCCAAGAAACGTCGGGACAGGGGGGAGCTTTCTTT.

The V call is TRBV7-3, the J call TRBJ2-5; 9 positions agree with TRBD2. The V gene's germline CDR1 is SGHTA and CDR2 FQGTGA. V trimming: 5 bases; J trimming: 5 bases; junction bases outside the gene matches: 12. The CDR3 has 16 amino acids. As DNA, the CDR3 is TGTGCCAGCAGCCAAATAGGCGGGGGGGCCGGGGAGACCCAGTACTTC. Its translation: CASSQIGGGAGETQYF. The full variable domain, completed using reference TRBV7-3 and TRBJ2-5, is GAGVSQTPSNKVTEKGKYVELRCDPISGHTALYWYRQSLGQGPEFLIYFQGTGAADDSGLPNDRFFAVRPEGSVSTLKIQRTERGDSAVYLCASSQIGGGAGETQYFGPGTRLLVL.

The genes are TRBV19 and TRBJ2-1; no reliable D call. There are 15 residues in the CDR3. Germline CDR1 reads LNHDA; CDR2 reads SQIVND (reference sequence). V was cut by 1 base and J by 3 bases, with 10 bases left in between. The CDR3 DNA follows: TGTGCCAGTAGTATAGCCGAGCGTGGCTACAATGAGCAGTTCTTC. Translation gives CASSIAERGYNEQFF.

This clone was observed a handful of times. V is TRBV4-2 and J is TRBJ2-1; 12 bases align to TRBD2. Germline V gene lookup returns CDR1 LGHNA and CDR2 YNFKEQ. V lost 1 base and J lost 8; bases outside the gene matches: 12. The CDR3 is 18 amino acids. CDR3 nucleotides: TGTGCCAGCAGCCAAGGCCCCCGGACTAGCGGGGATTGGGATGAGCAGTTCTTC. This sequence encodes CASSQGPRTSGDWDEQFF.

The chain employs TRBV5-6 and TRBJ2-7, with D unclear. Germline CDR1 and CDR2: SGHDT and YYEEEE. This CDR3 is 15 amino acids long. Trimming left V 2 bases short and J 2 bases short, with 14 bases between. The DNA of the CDR3 is TGTGCCAGCAGCTTTCAGGTTACTTCTCCCTACGAGCAGTACTTC. It encodes CASSFQVTSPYEQYF.

This clone was found once. The rearrangement links TRBV15 to TRBJ2-4; 10 bases are shared with TRBD1. The CDR3 has 16 amino acids. V lost 2 bases and J lost 6; bases outside the gene matches: 7. Germline V gene lookup returns CDR1 LNHNV and CDR2 YYDKDF (reference sequence). CDR3 nucleotides: TGTGCCACCAGCAGAAGGACAGGGGGTAGGGGAAACATTCAGTACTTC. It is translated as CATSRRTGGRGNIQYF.

The chain has TRBV28 and TRBJ1-2, with TRBD1 matching over 8 bases. The CDR3 is 16 residues long. From germline, CDR1 is MDHEN and CDR2 SYDVKM. V trimming: 4 bases; J trimming: 1 base; junction bases outside the gene matches: 8. CDR3 coding DNA: TGTGCCAGCAGTTCGGGGACAGGTGTGGGTAACTATGGCTACACCTTC. Residues: CASSSGTGVGNYGYTF.

This rearrangement joins TRBV5-4 to TRBJ1-6, with 7 bases that match TRBD1. V trimming: 4 bases; J trimming: 1 base; junction bases outside the gene matches: 11. The germline CDR1 and CDR2 sequences are SGHNT and YYREEE (reference sequence). The CDR3 totals 18 residues. This CDR3 is CASSQGTEGVSYNSPLHF. Written as DNA, the CDR3 is TGTGCCAGCAGCCAAGGGACAGAAGGAGTTTCCTATAATTCACCCCTCCACTTT.

The chain combines TRBV28 with TRBJ1-1, with a possible D match to TRBD1 (5 bases). V was trimmed by 3 bases and J by 4 bases, leaving 9 bases between them. There are 13 residues in the CDR3. The germline V gene encodes CDR1 MDHEN and CDR2 SYDVKM. The CDR3 sequence is CASSFRGSTEAFF. Written as DNA, the CDR3 is TGTGCCAGCAGTTTCCGGGGGTCCACTGAAGCTTTCTTT.

The CDR3: CASSLPGQGSDTQYF. The CDR3 DNA reads as TGTGCCAGTAGCTTACCGGGACAGGGCTCAGATACGCAGTATTTT. The chain couples TRBV19 to TRBJ2-3, with 9 bases lining up with TRBD1. CDR1 and CDR2 (germline): LNHDA, SQIVND (reference sequence). CDR3 length: 15 residues. V lost 6 bases to trimming and J lost 4 bases; unmatched junction nucleotides: 8.

Worth noting for this clone: One junction end disagrees with the germline gene, perhaps due to a read error. This chain uses TRBV18 with TRBJ1-2; 7 nucleotides align to TRBD1. CDR3 length equals 14 residues. In germline, CDR1 is KGHSH, CDR2 LQKENI. The DNA of the CDR3 is TGTGCCAGCTCGGACCTGACAGGGCTTGGTGGCTACCCCTTC. Its protein is CASSDLTGLGGYPF.

V usage is TRBV27 and J usage is TRBJ2-2, with 9 bases identical to TRBD2. The ends lost 1 base at V and 11 bases at J; junction bases unmatched: 8. Germline V gene sequence: CDR1 MNHEY, CDR2 SMNVEV (reference sequence). The CDR3 covers 15 residues. CDR3 sequence: CASSLWSSGKGELFF. The CDR3 DNA is TGTGCCAGCAGTTTATGGTCTAGCGGGAAGGGCGAGCTGTTTTTT.

The V gene is TRBV6-6, the J gene TRBJ2-7, with TRBD2 matching 12 bases. Trimming cost V 7 bases and J 3 bases; bases outside gene matches: 4. CDR3 length: 14 amino acids. The V gene's germline CDR1 is MNHNY and CDR2 SVGAGI (reference sequence). CDR3 in amino acids: CASTGLAGSYEQYF. DNA of the CDR3: TGTGCCAGCACCGGACTAGCGGGGAGCTACGAGCAGTACTTC.

V usage is TRBV7-3 and J usage is TRBJ2-3; 8 bases map to TRBD1. Germline V gene data show CDR1 as SGHTA and CDR2 as FQGTGA. With 1 base clipped from V and 3 bases from J, the junction kept 3 bases outside the gene matches. The CDR3 extends over 15 amino acids. CDR3 nucleotides: TGTGCCAGCAGCTTAAGGCGGACAGGGACAGATACGCAGTATTTT. Amino acid sequence: CASSLRRTGTDTQYF. The full variable domain, with the rest looked up from reference TRBV7-3 and TRBJ2-3, is GAGVSQTPSNKVTEKGKYVELRCDPISGHTALYWYRQSLGQGPEFLIYFQGTGAADDSGLPNDRFFAVRPEGSVSTLKIQRTERGDSAVYLCASSLRRTGTDTQYFGPGTRLTVL.

This clone has a handful of counts. The gene calls are TRBV15 and TRBJ2-1, with 12 bases lining up with TRBD1. This CDR3 contains 16 residues. Germline trimming cut 4 bases from V and 4 bases from J; bases unmatched to any gene: 5. CDR1 LNHNV and CDR2 YYDKDF come from the germline V gene (reference sequence). CDR3 nucleotides: TGTGCCACCAGCAAGGGACAGGGGGCGAGTTACAATGAGCAGTTCTTC. Translated, it gives CATSKGQGASYNEQFF.

The chain is built from TRBV19 and TRBJ1-5, with 7 bases aligning to TRBD1. The CDR3 sequence is 18 residues long. J was trimmed by 7 bases and V by 2 bases; bases with no gene match: 17. Germline CDR1 reads LNHDA; CDR2 reads SQIVND (reference sequence). This chain's CDR3 is CASSISFVLTGLGQPQHF. CDR3 DNA sequence: TGTGCCAGTAGTATATCCTTTGTTTTGACAGGGCTGGGGCAGCCCCAGCATTTT.

The chain employs TRBV7-2 and TRBJ2-7; TRBD2 aligns across 10 bases. This CDR3 comprises 17 residues. Germline V gene data show CDR1 as SGHTA and CDR2 as FQGNSA. Germline trimming cut 8 bases from V and 4 bases from J; bases unmatched to any gene: 17. CDR3: CASAPGGLAGAGYEQYF. CDR3 DNA sequence: TGTGCCAGCGCCCCAGGTGGCCTAGCGGGAGCAGGGTACGAGCAGTACTTC.

The gene calls are TRBV7-9 and TRBJ1-3; maybe TRBD1 (5 bases). The germline V gene encodes CDR1 SEHNR and CDR2 FQNEAQ (reference sequence). Trimming removed 5 bases from V and 6 bases from J, with 14 bases in between. This CDR3 spans 14 amino acids. CDR3 amino acids: CASSTTLGVNTIYF. The CDR3 nucleotides are TGTGCCAGCAGCACCACCTTAGGGGTAAACACCATATATTTT.

This sequence joins TRBV6-5 and TRBJ2-2, with D perhaps matching TRBD1 (8 bases). This CDR3 contains 15 residues. Germline loops: CDR1 MNHEY, CDR2 SVGAGI. V gave up 6 bases and J gave up 6 bases, with 17 bases separating them. DNA of the CDR3: TGTGCCAGCAGGGGTACAGGGGGGGGGCCCGGGGAGCTGTTTTTT. Protein sequence: CASRGTGGGPGELFF.

This chain joins TRBV18 and TRBJ2-3; D may be TRBD2 (5 bases). This CDR3 is 14 amino acids long. V was shortened by 3 bases and J by 4 bases, with 11 bases between the two germline ends. Germline CDR1 KGHSH, CDR2 LQKENI. For the CDR3, the DNA is TGTGCCAGCTCACCCCCGGGGTTTGCAGATACGCAGTATTTT. Translated: CASSPPGFADTQYF.

The V and J genes are TRBV19 and TRBJ1-1; 9 nucleotides agree with TRBD1. V was clipped by 1 base and J by 7 bases; unmatched bases: 13. The germline V gene has CDR1 LNHDA and CDR2 SQIVND (reference sequence). The CDR3 is 17 residues long. The CDR3 here is CASSIAVNRGLIGEAFF. The CDR3, as DNA: TGTGCCAGTAGTATAGCTGTAAACAGGGGGCTTATAGGTGAAGCTTTCTTT.

The V call is TRBV28, the J call TRBJ2-2, with unresolved D. V shed 10 bases and J shed 1 base, with 10 bases lying between them. The V gene's germline CDR1 is MDHEN and CDR2 SYDVKM. CDR3 length: 13 residues. CDR3 sequence: CATSWRNTGELFF. The CDR3 coding sequence is TGTGCCACCTCCTGGAGGAACACCGGGGAGCTGTTTTTT.

This clone appeared once. This chain joins TRBV11-2 and TRBJ1-5, with TRBD1 matching 10 bases. After removal of 5 bases from V and 5 bases from J, the junction contained 3 bases not matched to a gene. There are 14 residues in the CDR3. Germline-derived CDR1 and CDR2 are SGHAT and FQNNGV. The CDR3 DNA follows: TGTGCCAGCAGCCCCGACAGGGGGCATCAGCCCCAGCATTTT. It yields the protein CASSPDRGHQPQHF.

V is TRBV5-4 and J is TRBJ2-3; TRBD2 matches 14 bases. With V trimmed by 3 bases and J by 2 bases, 2 bases remained unmatched. Germline values: CDR1 SGHNT, CDR2 YYREEE (reference sequence). This CDR3 spans 16 amino acids. The CDR3 loop reads CASSWTSGGPTDTQYF. The CDR3 DNA sequence: TGTGCCAGCAGCTGGACTAGCGGGGGGCCCACAGATACGCAGTATTTT.

CDR3 coding DNA: TGTGCCAGCTCACCTACAGGGCTATCCGACGTTCTGTTTTTT. Translated, it gives CASSPTGLSDVLFF. The J gene is TRBJ1-4, the V gene TRBV18; perhaps TRBD1 as D (6 bases). The CDR3 covers 14 residues. V dropped 3 bases and J dropped 14 bases, with 19 bases sitting between them. The V gene's germline CDR1 is KGHSH and CDR2 LQKENI.